This TCR beta chain was recovered during a study of shared clonotypes between healthy human individuals (dated by TCRdb to about 2020). Regarding the research as a whole: The cohort comprised a couple of women and three men aged 18 to 49 years. Different laboratories and diverse techniques were used to prepare libraries and sequence TCR repertoires, to increase sequencing depth and limit assay-specific biases. For each donor, three plates each were used for CD4 naive and CD4 memory, two plates were used for CD8 naive, and one plate was used for CD8 memory. To estimate repertoire size and how much clonotypes are shared between individuals, the study performed deep sequencing of blood TCR repertoires from a few healthy adults. Per donor, leukapheresis produced somewhere between about 0.9 and 10 billion PBMCs.

Concerning this clone itself: Its cognate antigen has yet to be identified. Base qualities are not at hand, and no much larger clone is one base apart.

Healthy HIV-negative adults with no recently reported acute infections or vaccinations were included as donors. Every donor was a Caucasian adult residing in Nashville, Tennessee, USA. Magnetic negative selection was used to enrich CD4+ T cells, after which naive cells were positively selected on CD45RA and the negative fraction became the memory subset. After blood collection by leukapheresis, PBMCs were isolated using Ficoll-Histopaque density gradient centrifugation and then cryopreserved in the vapor phase of liquid nitrogen. Analytical flow cytometry was used to check the purity and quantity of each magnetically sorted T cell population. Each sorted fraction had its genomic DNA isolated and then quantified by UV absorbance on a Nanodrop 2000c. TCR CDR3 regions were amplified from genomic DNA by multiplex PCR using the deep immunoSEQ assay. For each cell subset, the extracted genomic DNA was distributed evenly across all wells of several immunoSEQ 96-well plates, and each plate served as one replicate. For sorted subsets, each replicate PCR was loaded with approximately 190 ng genomic DNA, equivalent to 30,000 or so T cell genomes. Purified libraries were measured with a Qubit 3.0 fluorometer, size-checked on a Bioanalyzer 2100, and measured again with the KAPA Library Quantification kit. Every immunoSEQ 96-well plate was sequenced on a dedicated single-read 150-cycle Illumina NextSeq 550 flow cell. On the study's bioinformatics: Because the immunoSEQ output included only junctional sequences and no quality scores, the filtering could not be the same as the filtering used for full-length reads. Sequences were annotated with PyIR, a Python wrapper for IgBLAST v1.9, using IMGT germline references to assign V/J genes and CDR3. Reads were removed for weak V/J assignments (E-value above 1e-6), missing CDR3, stop codons, out-of-frame junctions, or ambiguous translated residues. V3J clonotypes were defined as sequences sharing an identical inferred V gene, J gene, and CDR3 amino acid sequence. The percentage overlap between two repertoires was calculated by dividing the number of shared unique clonotypes by the size of the smaller repertoire. RTK rarefaction, the Chao1 estimator, and Recon v2.1 estimates of unobserved clonotypes were used to assess repertoire richness. For all TCRbeta clonotypes obtained by the gDNA method from a handful of donors, generation probabilities were computed with OLGA. The clones in this table, taken by TCRdb from immuneACCESS, are in-frame only. Not every clone is retained; where verified, under half of the shortfall comes from an unresolved V gene, and the cause of the rest is unknown. The DNA gave D and trimming, while V, J and clone size come from that table. This sample holds roughly 1,500,000 clones; around 98% were observed only once. Around 0.45% of the sample rests with the top ten.

Results the study describes overall, beyond this receptor: Rarefaction of sorted-subset datasets indicated incomplete sequencing despite the large sequencing depth. Naive subsets generally had larger estimated clonotype richness than memory subsets. Because the study included only a small number of donors, the genetic and exposure-history diversity represented was limited. Compared with non-shared clonotypes, clonotypes shared by all four sorted-subset donors had higher generation probabilities. Only blood was sampled, and tissue TCR repertoires likely differ from those in blood. Based on pairwise subsampling, the degree of clonotype sharing among donors was expected to be affected by sequencing depth. Sharing across a handful of donors was observed for approximately 5% of naive CD4, about 3.2% of naive CD8, around 2.5% of memory CD4, and approximately 0.41% of memory CD8 clonotypes.

This TCR came from a man aged 25 to 40 in good health. The sample consisted of naive CD4+ T cells sorted from blood. Interpreted using the paper, the cell subset or site label stands for: CD45RA+ positively selected.

The CDR3 reads as follows: CARARLGSSGYTF. Read as DNA, the sequence is TGTGCCAGGGCCCGGTTAGGGTCTAGTGGCTACACCTTC. Here the chain combines TRBV2 and TRBJ1-2; the D gene assignment is ambiguous. CDR3 length: 13 amino acids, cysteine to phenylalanine. The sequence is cut down to CDR3 DNA, 39 bases in frame from base 1. Looking up the germline V gene yields CDR1 SNHLY and CDR2 FYNNEI. The junction carries 18 bases between V and J, which are trimmed by 9 bases and 7 bases respectively.